The next 30 T cell receptor beta chains were all read from a single sample in a study of shared clonotypes between healthy human individuals. The assay was immunoSEQ multiplex PCR, and TCRdb's table has in-frame clones only and misses some. This sample has around 1,900,000 clones, with just under 95% found just once. The naive CD8 population came from CD45RO-negative cells selected for CCR7, without terminally differentiated effector memory CD45RA+ cells. Sequencing used naive CD8+ T cells from PBMCs. The source of these receptors is a young man in good health. Some clones in this sample may be carry-over from other donors' samples.

This clone was counted once. V gene TRBV10-2 combines with J gene TRBJ2-1; D not resolved. This CDR3 is 13 amino acids long. V was trimmed by 6 bases and J by 6 bases, leaving 12 bases between them. Germline CDR1 and CDR2: WSHSY and SAAADI. CDR3 loop: CASRLLVPNEQFF. The CDR3 coding sequence is TGCGCCAGCAGGCTCCTAGTTCCCAATGAGCAGTTCTTC.

This chain joins TRBV7-9 and TRBJ2-1, with D perhaps matching TRBD2 (6 bases). CDR1 is SEHNR, CDR2 FQNEAQ, per germline (reference sequence). V gave up 5 bases and J gave up 8 bases, with 25 bases separating them. CDR3 size: 17 residues. CDR3 protein: CASSPIFGSGPLDEQFF. The CDR3 region has the DNA TGTGCCAGCAGCCCCATTTTTGGTAGCGGCCCTTTGGATGAGCAGTTCTTC. The entire variable domain, with the rest obtained from reference TRBV7-9 and TRBJ2-1, is as follows: DTGVSQNPRHKITKRGQNVTFRCDPISEHNRLYWYRQTLGQGPEFLTYFQNEAQLEKSRLLSDRFSAERPKGSFSTLEIQRTEQGDSAMYLCASSPIFGSGPLDEQFFGPGTRLTVL.

V usage is TRBV5-4 and J usage is TRBJ1-2; D is unresolved. The CDR3 extends over 16 amino acids. Trimming pared 3 bases from V and 0 bases from J, leaving 15 bases between. CDR1 and CDR2 (germline): SGHNT, YYREEE (reference sequence). CDR3 DNA: TGTGCCAGCAGCTCTCCGGAAGGCGTGCCTAACTATGGCTACACCTTC. It specifies CASSSPEGVPNYGYTF.

The CDR3 loop is CASSPRTSVDYEQYF. CDR3 nucleotides: TGTGCCAGCAGCCCCAGGACTAGCGTCGACTACGAGCAGTACTTC. The chain joins TRBV7-8 to TRBJ2-5, with 9 bases lining up with TRBD2. The J call may be mistaken, given a closer DNA end match to TRBJ2-7. CDR1 and CDR2 (germline): SGHVS, FQNEAQ. CDR3 length equals 15 residues.

The V and J genes are TRBV15 and TRBJ2-2; TRBD2 agrees at 9 bases. The V and J ends lost 3 bases and 7 bases, in that order; junction bases with no gene match: 15. This CDR3 is built from 18 residues. CDR1 is LNHNV, CDR2 YYDKDF, per germline (reference sequence). CDR3 region: CATSRTRVKAGGSGELFF. CDR3 DNA sequence: TGTGCCACCAGCAGGACCAGGGTCAAAGCGGGAGGAAGCGGGGAGCTGTTTTTT.

This chain uses TRBV6-6 with TRBJ2-5, with D possibly matching TRBD2 (6 bases). Germline V lookup: CDR1 MNHNY, CDR2 SVGAGI (reference sequence). The CDR3 runs to 13 residues. Trimming pared 4 bases from V and 5 bases from J, leaving 11 bases between. The CDR3 spells CASSLGEEETQYF. DNA of the CDR3: TGTGCCAGCAGTTTAGGGGAGGAGGAGACCCAGTACTTC.

The chain carries TRBV5-8 and TRBJ2-7; the D gene is possibly TRBD1 (5 bases). CDR3 size: 17 residues. With 0 bases removed from V and 0 bases from J, the gap between germline ends came to 16 bases. The germline gives CDR1 SGHTS, CDR2 YDEGEE. CDR3 region: CASSLGIPYRSSYEQYF. In DNA form, the CDR3 reads TGTGCCAGCAGCTTGGGCATTCCTTACAGGAGCTCCTACGAGCAGTACTTC.

This clone was seen only once. In the same sample, other DNA sequences code for this CDR3. J is TRBJ2-3 and V is TRBV4-3, with D unclear. The CDR3 is 13 residues long. The germline CDR1 and CDR2 sequences are LGHNA and YSLEER. Trimming removed 1 base from V and 4 bases from J, with 6 bases in between. This CDR3 is CASSQVMPDTQYF. For the CDR3, the DNA is TGCGCCAGCAGCCAAGTCATGCCAGATACGCAGTATTTT.

This chain connects TRBV6-5 to TRBJ2-7; no clear D. The germline V and J ends were trimmed by 5 bases and 2 bases, with 10 bases remaining between them. The CDR3 covers 13 residues. Germline loops: CDR1 MNHEY, CDR2 SVGAGI. CDR3 sequence: CASSPDRPYEQYF. The CDR3 nucleotides are TGTGCCAGCAGTCCGGATCGACCCTACGAGCAGTACTTC.

The V call is TRBV28, the J call TRBJ1-1, with 9 bases identical to TRBD1. Per germline, CDR1 MDHEN and CDR2 SYDVKM. With 4 bases clipped from V and 7 bases from J, the junction kept 10 bases outside the gene matches. The CDR3 loop spans 15 amino acids. This CDR3 is CASSSPWDRENEAFF. Written as DNA, the CDR3 is TGTGCCAGCAGTTCACCGTGGGACAGGGAGAATGAAGCTTTCTTT.

The V call is TRBV27, the J call TRBJ2-7; TRBD1 matches 7 bases. Per the germline V gene, CDR1 is MNHEY and CDR2 is SMNVEV (reference sequence). The CDR3 runs to 10 residues. J lost 5 bases, V lost 10 bases, and 2 bases had no gene match. The CDR3 sequence: CANRGDEQYF. CDR3 sequence (DNA): TGTGCCAACAGGGGCGACGAGCAGTACTTC.

The rearrangement links TRBV5-4 to TRBJ1-1; D gene unclear. The CDR3 runs 14 residues. Germline CDR1 SGHNT, CDR2 YYREEE (reference sequence). Trimming pared 6 bases from V and 1 base from J, leaving 13 bases between. The CDR3 sequence: CASIPSGENTEAFF. The CDR3 region has the DNA TGTGCCAGCATCCCTAGCGGGGAGAACACTGAAGCTTTCTTT.

The chain uses TRBV27 and TRBJ1-5; tentatively, D is TRBD1 (5 bases). The CDR3 length is 16 residues. Germline CDR1 reads MNHEY; CDR2 reads SMNVEV (reference sequence). V dropped 6 bases and J dropped 0 bases, with 15 bases sitting between them. The CDR3 DNA follows: TGTGCCAGCAGCCGCACTTGGCAGGGTAGCAATCAGCCCCAGCATTTT. As protein: CASSRTWQGSNQPQHF.

The chain uses TRBV29-1 and TRBJ2-1, with TRBD2 matching over 14 bases. The CDR3 has 12 amino acids. Germline-derived CDR1 and CDR2 are SQVTM and ANQGSEA. Unmatched junction bases numbered 1, after V lost 7 bases and J lost 8 bases. For the CDR3, the DNA is TGCAGCGGGGGACTAGCGGGAGATGAGCAGTTCTTC. Protein: CSGGLAGDEQFF.

This chain joins TRBV7-6 and TRBJ2-1, with a weak D call TRBD2 (6 bases). Trimming stripped 1 base from V and 7 bases from J, with 14 bases between. This CDR3 comprises 15 residues. Germline CDR1 and CDR2: SGHVS and FNYEAQ. The CDR3 is CASSLGPGVKNEQFF. CDR3 DNA: TGTGCCAGCAGCTTAGGCCCGGGAGTGAAAAATGAGCAGTTCTTC. The whole variable domain, filled in from reference TRBV7-6 and TRBJ2-1, reads GAGVSQSPRYKVTKRGQDVALRCDPISGHVSLYWYRQALGQGPEFLTYFNYEAQQDKSGLPNDRFSAERPEGSISTLTIQRTEQRDSAMYRCASSLGPGVKNEQFFGPGTRLTVL.

Concerning this clone itself: Additional DNA sequences in this sample encode the identical CDR3. The CDR3 DNA follows: TGTGCCAGCAGTTTCGGCGCAAACTACGAGCAGTACTTC. This translates into CASSFGANYEQYF. The V gene is TRBV27, the J gene TRBJ2-7; D is undetermined. Germline CDR1 MNHEY, CDR2 SMNVEV (reference sequence). Trimming removed 3 bases from V and 3 bases from J, with 9 bases in between. CDR3 length: 13 amino acids.

Note on this clone: Different DNA sequences within this sample yield the same CDR3. The chain joins TRBV11-2 to TRBJ2-7; 9 nucleotides match TRBD1. In germline, CDR1 is SGHAT, CDR2 FQNNGV. The CDR3 contains 14 residues. Trimming took 4 bases from V and 4 from J; bases not matched to a gene: 5. The CDR3 is CASSWGTGSYEQYF. CDR3 nucleotide sequence: TGTGCCAGCAGCTGGGGGACAGGGTCATACGAGCAGTACTTC.

As regards this clone: Different DNA sequences within this sample yield the same CDR3. The gene calls are TRBV29-1 and TRBJ2-7, with no clear D. Germline V gives CDR1 SQVTM, CDR2 ANQGSEA. V lost 4 bases to trimming and J lost 2 bases, with 9 bases between them. The CDR3 consists of 12 residues. CDR3 sequence reads: CSVVASAYEQYF. CDR3 in DNA: TGCAGCGTTGTCGCGTCAGCCTACGAGCAGTACTTC.

This clone was observed a handful of times. The CDR3 sequence: CASSLMAGRAYEQYF. The CDR3 bases are TGTGCCAGCAGTTTAATGGCAGGGAGGGCCTACGAGCAGTACTTC. V gene TRBV27 combines with J gene TRBJ2-7; TRBD2 agrees at 7 bases. Germline loops: CDR1 MNHEY, CDR2 SMNVEV (reference sequence). CDR3 length equals 15 residues. Trimming cost V 2 bases and J 2 bases; bases outside gene matches: 6.

The V call is TRBV27, the J call TRBJ2-1, with 11 bases aligning to TRBD1. The V and J ends lost 6 bases and 4 bases, in that order; junction bases with no gene match: 5. The CDR3 spans 15 residues. Germline V gives CDR1 MNHEY, CDR2 SMNVEV (reference sequence). The CDR3 protein is CASSQGTGGYNEQFF. CDR3 DNA: TGTGCCAGCAGCCAGGGGACAGGGGGTTACAATGAGCAGTTCTTC.

Note on this clone: Other DNA sequences in this sample translate to the same CDR3. This chain connects TRBV9 to TRBJ2-7, with unresolved D. The CDR3 loop spans 13 amino acids. The germline CDR1 and CDR2 sequences are SGDLS and YYNGEE. The V gene lost 4 bases and the J gene lost 4 bases, with 12 bases spanning the gap. The chain's CDR3 is CASSPPDSYEQYF. In DNA form, the CDR3 reads TGTGCCAGCAGCCCCCCTGACTCGTACGAGCAGTACTTC.

The V and J genes are TRBV15 and TRBJ2-4; D gene ambiguous. Between the trimmed V and J ends, which lost 5 bases and 1 base, there was a span of 6 bases. Germline V CDR1 and CDR2: LNHNV, YYDKDF (reference sequence). The CDR3 length is 13 residues. The CDR3 DNA reads as TGTGCCACCAGCCCTCCCGCCAAAAACATTCAGTACTTC. Residues: CATSPPAKNIQYF. Using reference TRBV15 and TRBJ2-4 for the parts outside the CDR3, the full variable domain is DAMVIQNPRYQVTQFGKPVTLSCSQTLNHNVMYWYQQKSSQAPKLLFHYYDKDFNNEADTPDNFQSRRPNTSFCFLDIRSPGLGDTAMYLCATSPPAKNIQYFGAGTRLSVL.

In the case of this clone: The sample carries other DNA sequences with the same CDR3. The genes are TRBV27 and TRBJ2-7; no clear D gene. Trimming cost V 2 bases and J 2 bases, with 7 bases left between them. The CDR3 covers 13 residues. Germline lookup yields CDR1 MNHEY and CDR2 SMNVEV (reference sequence). The CDR3 sequence is CASSLGSPYEQYF. CDR3 nucleotide sequence: TGTGCCAGCAGTTTAGGTTCCCCCTACGAGCAGTACTTC.

On this clone itself: Other DNA sequences within the sample encode an identical CDR3. The chain combines TRBV27 with TRBJ2-7; 7 nucleotides match TRBD1. This CDR3 is built from 14 residues. Per the germline V gene, CDR1 is MNHEY and CDR2 is SMNVEV (reference sequence). J gave up 0 bases and V 2 bases, and 1 base lay outside the gene matches. CDR3 coding DNA: TGTGCCAGCAGTTTAGGGGACAGCTCCTACGAGCAGTACTTC. This sequence encodes CASSLGDSSYEQYF.

The rearrangement uses TRBV27 and TRBJ2-1, with TRBD1 matching over 10 bases. Trimming at V came to 4 bases and at J to 6 bases, leaving 9 bases not matched to a gene. The germline CDR1 and CDR2 sequences are MNHEY and SMNVEV (reference sequence). This CDR3 contains 16 residues. DNA for the CDR3: TGTGCCAGCAGTTCGGTCGCCGGGACAGGGGTCAATGAGCAGTTCTTC. The encoded protein is CASSSVAGTGVNEQFF.

The table lists this clone with a count of one. The chain employs TRBV25-1 and TRBJ2-7, with D uncertain. CDR3 length: 15 amino acids. The germline V gene has CDR1 MGHDK and CDR2 SYGVNS. V was clipped by 3 bases and J by 0 bases, with 12 bases between them. The DNA for the CDR3 is TGTGCCAGCAGTGAGACCACCGAAAGCTCCTACGAGCAGTACTTC. Amino acids: CASSETTESSYEQYF.

This clone has only one observation. This chain uses TRBV2 with TRBJ1-1; no clear D. V gave up 9 bases and J gave up 7 bases, with 21 bases separating them. The V gene's germline CDR1 is SNHLY and CDR2 FYNNEI. CDR3 length: 14 amino acids. CDR3 DNA: TGTGCCAGTCTAGGAGGAGATGTCCCCTATGAAGCTTTCTTT. Its protein is CASLGGDVPYEAFF. Full variable domain (outside the CDR3, taken from reference TRBV2 and TRBJ1-1): EPEVTQTPSHQVTQMGQEVILRCVPISNHLYFYWYRQILGQKVEFLVSFYNNEISEKSEIFDDQFSVERPDGSNFTLKIRSTKLEDSAMYFCASLGGDVPYEAFFGQGTRLTVV.

This sequence joins TRBV6-5 and TRBJ1-5, with D possibly matching TRBD1 (5 bases). Germline assignment: CDR1 MNHEY and CDR2 SVGAGI. The CDR3 totals 13 residues. With 5 bases removed from V and 4 bases from J, the gap between germline ends came to 9 bases. CDR3 sequence: CASSTNRNQPQHF. The CDR3 bases are TGTGCCAGCAGTACAAACAGGAATCAGCCCCAGCATTTT.

This chain joins TRBV29-1 and TRBJ2-3, with 9 bases that match TRBD2. The CDR3 contains 14 residues. J gave up 3 bases and V 5 bases, and 6 bases lay outside the gene matches. CDR1 and CDR2 (germline): SQVTM, ANQGSEA. In DNA, the CDR3 is TGCAGCGTTATTAGCGGGAGTGGGACAGATACGCAGTATTTT. It yields the protein CSVISGSGTDTQYF.

The rearrangement uses TRBV11-3 and TRBJ2-1, with TRBD2 as a possible D gene (5 bases). Between the trimmed V and J ends, which lost 3 bases and 9 bases, there was a span of 18 bases. The germline CDR1 and CDR2 sequences are SGHNT and YENEEA. The CDR3 sequence is 15 residues long. The CDR3 protein is CASSFSATAGGEQFF. The CDR3 DNA follows: TGTGCCAGCAGCTTTAGCGCGACGGCTGGTGGTGAGCAGTTCTTC. Together with reference TRBV11-3 and TRBJ2-1, the CDR3 gives the full variable domain: EAGVVQSPRYKIIEKKQPVAFWCNPISGHNTLYWYLQNLGQGPELLIRYENEEAVDDSQLPKDRFSAERLKGVDSTLKIQPAELGDSAVYLCASSFSATAGGEQFFGPGTRLTVL.